These 23 T cell receptor beta chains originate from one sample sequenced in a study of Ad26.COV2.S vaccination and SARS-CoV-2 variants. Regarding treatment: around 19 received Ad26.COV2.S at low or high dose, single or two shots; five or six received placebo; per-sample allocation not given. Following the first vaccine or placebo injection, samples were taken on day 63. The table came from immunoSEQ multiplex PCR; TCRdb's copy has only in-frame clones and leaves some out. There are some 460,000 clones in the sample; 89% occur only once, and about 1.5% lies in the top ten. Sequencing used peripheral blood, obtained in a trial of Ad26.COV2.S vaccine versus placebo. These receptors all come from a person aged 18-60 years who received the Ad26.COV2.S COVID-19 vaccine or a placebo.

The rearrangement uses TRBV27 and TRBJ2-1; D may be TRBD1 (5 bases). Germline CDR1 reads MNHEY; CDR2 reads SMNVEV (reference sequence). The CDR3 extends over 13 amino acids. Between the trimmed V and J ends, which lost 2 bases and 7 bases, there was a span of 9 bases. CDR3 nucleotides: TGTGCCAGCAGTTTAAGGCAGGGTAATGAGCAGTTCTTC. It codes for CASSLRQGNEQFF.

In DNA form, the CDR3 reads TGTGCCAGCAGCCCCCGAGGGCGGGGGTACCAAGAGACCCAGTACTTC. The encoded protein is CASSPRGRGYQETQYF. The chain employs TRBV7-3 and TRBJ2-5; TRBD2 matches at 7 bases. The CDR3 has 16 amino acids. Germline V gives CDR1 SGHTA, CDR2 FQGTGA. V lost 5 bases to trimming and J lost 0 bases; unmatched junction nucleotides: 9.

V is TRBV15 and J is TRBJ2-2, with 7 nucleotides matching TRBD2. J was trimmed by 1 base and V by 6 bases; bases with no gene match: 5. This CDR3 is 15 amino acids long. Germline V gene data show CDR1 as LNHNV and CDR2 as YYDKDF (reference sequence). The CDR3 DNA sequence: TGTGCCACCAGTCGCGCGGGAGTGAACACCGGGGAGCTGTTTTTT. This sequence encodes CATSRAGVNTGELFF.

The J gene is TRBJ1-6, the V gene TRBV11-2, with D unclear. The CDR3 sequence is 14 residues long. Trimming shortened V by 3 bases and J by 10 bases, and 13 bases separated the two germline ends. The germline CDR1 and CDR2 sequences are SGHAT and FQNNGV. CDR3: CASSFAQTASPLHF. The CDR3 nucleotides read TGTGCCAGCAGCTTCGCGCAGACTGCATCACCCCTCCACTTT.

The rearrangement links TRBV12-3 or TRBV12-4 to TRBJ2-1; D may correspond to TRBD1 or TRBD2 (7 bases each). This CDR3 region has 12 residues. V lost 8 bases, J lost 9 bases, and 14 bases lay in between. CDR3 loop: CASQGGGPEQFF. In DNA, the CDR3 is TGTGCCAGCCAGGGGGGGGGACCTGAGCAGTTCTTC.

Written as DNA, the CDR3 is TGTGCCAGCAGCCAATCCGGGCCCAGAACGGTTAATGAAAAACTGTTTTTT. Amino acid sequence: CASSQSGPRTVNEKLFF. This chain links TRBV16 with TRBJ1-4; D gene ambiguous. Germline V gene sequence: CDR1 KGHSY, CDR2 FQNENV. V was shortened by 0 bases and J by 4 bases, with 15 bases between the two germline ends. The CDR3 is made up of 17 amino acids. The variable domain in full, with the rest retrieved from reference TRBV16 and TRBJ1-4, is GEEVAQTPKHLVRGEGQKAKLYCAPIKGHSYVFWYQQVLKNEFKFLISFQNENVFDETGMPKERFSAKCLPNSPCSLEIQATKLEDSAVYFCASSQSGPRTVNEKLFFGSGTQLSVL.

This chain joins TRBV2 and TRBJ1-5; 7 bases map to TRBD1. Germline trimming cut 8 bases from V and 3 bases from J; bases unmatched to any gene: 7. Germline V gene data show CDR1 as SNHLY and CDR2 as FYNNEI. The CDR3 has 14 amino acids. CDR3 in amino acids: CASGIRGTNQPQHF. CDR3 DNA sequence: TGTGCCAGCGGAATCAGGGGGACCAATCAGCCCCAGCATTTT.

V gene TRBV12-3 or TRBV12-4 combines with J gene TRBJ1-1; no definite D call. The CDR3 is 13 amino acids. V lost 7 bases and J lost 0, with 9 bases in between. The CDR3 sequence: CASTQTVNTEAFF. CDR3 in DNA: TGTGCCAGCACCCAGACCGTGAACACTGAAGCTTTCTTT.

The rearrangement uses TRBV7-2 and TRBJ1-5; D unclear. The germline CDR1 and CDR2 sequences are SGHTA and FQGNSA. The CDR3 runs 15 residues. V gave up 1 base and J gave up 5 bases, with 12 bases separating them. The CDR3 protein is CASSLGGIPYQPQHF. The CDR3 nucleotides read TGTGCCAGCAGCTTAGGAGGCATCCCTTATCAGCCCCAGCATTTT.

This chain joins TRBV3-1 (or the pseudogene TRBV3-2) and TRBJ2-7; D is unresolved. Trimming left V 2 bases short and J 5 bases short, with 4 bases between. CDR3 size: 11 residues. Germline V gives CDR1 LGHDT, CDR2 YNNKEL (reference sequence). In DNA, the CDR3 is TGTGCCAGCAGCCAACTCCACGAGCAGTACTTC. Translated: CASSQLHEQYF.

The V call is TRBV4-1, the J call TRBJ2-5, with 12 bases that match TRBD2. The CDR3 has 17 residues. Looked up from germline, CDR1 is MGHRA and CDR2 is YSYEKL. V was pared by 0 bases and J by 5 bases, with 7 bases of the junction left unmatched. This chain's CDR3 is CASSQDPRLAGGETQYF. The CDR3 DNA follows: TGCGCCAGCAGCCAAGACCCTCGTCTAGCGGGGGGGGAGACCCAGTACTTC.

The J gene is TRBJ2-1, the V gene TRBV4-2; D possibly corresponds to TRBD2 (5 bases). The V and J ends lost 1 base and 5 bases respectively, with 15 bases between them. Per germline, CDR1 LGHNA and CDR2 YNFKEQ. The CDR3 is made up of 16 amino acids. The CDR3 sequence is CASSQGGRRADNEQFF. CDR3 bases: TGTGCCAGCAGCCAAGGTGGAAGGCGAGCGGACAATGAGCAGTTCTTC.

V and J are TRBV28 and TRBJ2-1, with TRBD2 identical over 11 bases. V shed 6 bases and J 7 bases; nucleotides not matched to a gene: 8. The CDR3 has 15 residues. Germline V lookup: CDR1 MDHEN, CDR2 SYDVKM. CDR3 amino acids: CASSPGLAGRNEQFF. For the CDR3, the DNA is TGTGCCAGCAGCCCCGGACTAGCGGGTCGGAATGAGCAGTTCTTC.

This chain connects TRBV10-3 to TRBJ2-7; 9 bases line up with TRBD1. V lost 3 bases and J lost 7; bases outside the gene matches: 10. The germline CDR1 and CDR2 sequences are ENHRY and SYGVKD. The CDR3 extends over 15 amino acids. The CDR3 DNA reads TGTGCCATCAGTGATCCGGGACAGGGAGGAGAAGAGCAGTACTTC. This translates into CAISDPGQGGEEQYF.

The chain is built from TRBV6-5 and TRBJ1-2; 7 bases are a match to TRBD1. Germline V lookup: CDR1 MNHEY, CDR2 SVGAGI. The CDR3 runs 14 residues. The J segment lost 4 bases and the V segment lost 0 bases, leaving 2 bases of the junction unmatched. The CDR3 bases are TGTGCCAGCAGTTACTCGGCAGGGGGCTATGGCTACACCTTC. As protein: CASSYSAGGYGYTF.

V usage is TRBV25-1 and J usage is TRBJ2-5, with D possibly TRBD1 on 6 matching bases. Trimming pared 0 bases from V and 5 bases from J, leaving 16 bases between. Germline V CDR1 and CDR2: MGHDK, SYGVNS. CDR3 length: 16 amino acids. The DNA of the CDR3 is TGTGCCAGCAGTGAATATCGAGCCCAGAGGGGGGAGACCCAGTACTTC. Translating it yields CASSEYRAQRGETQYF.

The chain links TRBV10-3 to TRBJ2-1, with D tentatively TRBD2 (5 bases). Germline CDR1 and CDR2: ENHRY and SYGVKD. Trimming shortened V by 8 bases and J by 6 bases, and 26 bases separated the two germline ends. This CDR3 region has 17 residues. In nucleotides, the CDR3 is TGTGCCATCTCCGCTCGGCCGCCGGGATCTCAAATCAATGAGCAGTTCTTC. Translation: CAISARPPGSQINEQFF.

The chain is built from TRBV7-6 and TRBJ2-2, with 10 bases lining up with TRBD1. CDR3 length: 16 amino acids. V was clipped by 5 bases and J by 5 bases; unmatched bases: 8. Germline V gene sequence: CDR1 SGHVS, CDR2 FNYEAQ. Written as DNA, the CDR3 is TGTGCCAGCAGCCCGAGGGACAGGGGACGGACCGGGGAGCTGTTTTTT. Protein: CASSPRDRGRTGELFF. The whole variable domain, remainder taken from reference TRBV7-6 and TRBJ2-2, is GAGVSQSPRYKVTKRGQDVALRCDPISGHVSLYWYRQALGQGPEFLTYFNYEAQQDKSGLPNDRFSAERPEGSISTLTIQRTEQRDSAMYRCASSPRDRGRTGELFFGEGSRLTVL.

The gene calls are TRBV5-4 and TRBJ2-7; D tentatively fits TRBD1 or TRBD2 (5 bases each). The germline V and J ends were trimmed by 3 bases and 3 bases, with 16 bases remaining between them. In germline, CDR1 is SGHNT, CDR2 YYREEE (reference sequence). CDR3 size: 15 residues. CDR3 region: CASSSIPGPYYEQYF. The CDR3 DNA is TGTGCCAGCAGCTCGATACCGGGACCTTACTACGAGCAGTACTTC.

This clone appeared a few times. The V and J genes are TRBV4-1 and TRBJ2-3; a possible D gene is TRBD2 (6 bases). Trimming pared 0 bases from V and 2 bases from J, leaving 18 bases between. The CDR3 contains 18 residues. Germline CDR1 is MGHRA and CDR2 is YSYEKL. The CDR3 region has the DNA TGCGCCAGCAGCCAAGATGGCGGGGCGGGTCGGTCCACAGATACGCAGTATTTT. Amino acid sequence: CASSQDGGAGRSTDTQYF.

This clone occurred once. The rearrangement links TRBV5-1 to TRBJ1-5; no definite D call. CDR1 SGHRS and CDR2 YFSETQ come from the germline V gene. The CDR3 is made up of 15 amino acids. V was cut by 4 bases and J by 6 bases, with 17 bases left in between. For the CDR3, the DNA is TGCGCCAGCAGCCCAGGCGGCGGTGCGGCTCAGCCCCAGCATTTT. This sequence encodes CASSPGGGAAQPQHF.

The V gene is TRBV6-5, the J gene TRBJ2-2, with TRBD1 identical over 8 bases. The germline gives CDR1 MNHEY, CDR2 SVGAGI. The CDR3 has 15 residues. V lost 6 bases, J lost 5 bases, and 8 bases stayed unmatched. CDR3 residues: CASSVVTGETGELFF. Written as DNA, the CDR3 is TGTGCCAGCAGCGTAGTGACAGGGGAGACCGGGGAGCTGTTTTTT.

The chain is built from TRBV2 and TRBJ2-7; possibly TRBD1 or TRBD2 for D (7 bases each). V shed 5 bases and J shed 4 bases, with 12 bases lying between them. CDR3 length equals 13 residues. Germline CDR1 SNHLY, CDR2 FYNNEI. CDR3 loop: CASSPQGGYEQYF. The CDR3 DNA sequence: TGTGCCAGCAGTCCCCAGGGGGGGTACGAGCAGTACTTC.